This T cell receptor beta chain was obtained from a study of STAT5B mutations in CD4+ large granular lymphocyte leukemia. Trimming took 8 bases from V and 1 from J; bases not matched to a gene: 3. From germline, CDR1 is SQVTM and CDR2 ANQGSEA. The CDR3 is 12 residues long. Clones were sequenced by immunoSEQ multiplex PCR, and TCRdb holds only the in-frame ones, with some missing. Found here are 20,000 to 25,000 clones, around three quarters of them singletons; the top ten hold around 0.4%. The sequenced sample was CD4+ T cells from blood buffy coats. The sequence was obtained from a human donor in good health. The J gene is TRBJ1-1, the V gene TRBV29-1; 8 bases line up with TRBD1. The CDR3 nucleotides read TGCAGCTTTGGACAGGGGAACACTGAAGCTTTCTTT. This gives the protein CSFGQGNTEAFF.